Below, one T cell receptor (beta chain) is given with its context. The data derive from a study of blood T cells in healthy people across ages. In the study overall: Template switching retrieved approximately one barcoded beta molecule for each two T cells.

Primed by a sample-barcoded 5' primer and a J-beta primer mix, a second PCR proceeded for 7 to 11 cycles. From the 5' RACE reads, TCRdb called clonotypes with MiXCR, one entry per CDR3 protein. The sample records some 690,000 distinct CDR3 sequences, 22% being singletons. This receptor was obtained from a man aged 65-85 years in good health. The sequenced sample was blood.

CDR3 in DNA: TGCAGTGCTAGTTCAATAGCGGGGGGGCACTACAATGAGCAGTTCTTC. Translation: CSASSIAGGHYNEQFF. The rearrangement joins TRBV20-1 to TRBJ2-1; 11 nucleotides line up with TRBD2. Trimming removed 3 bases from V and 3 bases from J; junction bases left unmatched: 7. The CDR3 has 16 amino acids. Germline-derived CDR1 and CDR2 are DFQATT and SNEGSKA (reference sequence).